This T cell receptor (beta chain) was obtained from a study of identifying expanded T cells in peripheral blood. Notes on the study in general: Approximately two-week clone count variance significantly increased as total template count grew.

The CDR3 loop spans 14 amino acids. J gave up 0 bases and V 4 bases, and 4 bases lay outside the gene matches. The germline V gene encodes CDR1 SGHNT and CDR2 YYREEE (reference sequence). Assay used: immunoSEQ multiplex PCR; TCRdb lists only in-frame clones, some missing. The table has about 100,000 clones, approximately 88% seen once; the top ten hold about 5.5%. Remarks on this clone: What it binds is not known.

Input material: blood. The clonotype was recovered from a person between 18 and 75 years old in good health. The chain combines TRBV5-4 with TRBJ2-7; TRBD1 matches at 7 bases. The CDR3 bases are TGTGCCAGCAGCCAGGGACAGACCTCCTACGAGCAGTACTTC. Amino acid sequence: CASSQGQTSYEQYF.